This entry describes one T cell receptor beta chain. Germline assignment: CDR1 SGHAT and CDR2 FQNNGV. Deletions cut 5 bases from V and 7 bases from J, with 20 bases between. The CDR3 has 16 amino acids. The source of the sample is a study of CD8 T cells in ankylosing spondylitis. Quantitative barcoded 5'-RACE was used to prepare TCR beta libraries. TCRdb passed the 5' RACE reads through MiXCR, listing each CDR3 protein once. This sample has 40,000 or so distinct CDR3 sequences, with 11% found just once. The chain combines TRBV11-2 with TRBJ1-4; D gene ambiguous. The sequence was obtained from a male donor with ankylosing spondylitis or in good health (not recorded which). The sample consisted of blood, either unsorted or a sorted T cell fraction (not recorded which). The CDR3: CASSPVLGIRGEKLFF. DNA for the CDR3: TGTGCCAGCAGCCCAGTACTAGGGATAAGAGGTGAAAAACTGTTTTTT.